The TCR beta chain under discussion was sequenced for a study of blood T cell repertoires in COVID-19. The wider study: Acute and convalescent COVID-19 specimens originated in the United States, Italy and Spain. From T cells, B-cell-depleted T cells, or PBMCs came the material, which was cDNA or gDNA.

The length of the CDR3 is 15 residues. J was trimmed by 3 bases and V by 3 bases; bases with no gene match: 3. In germline, CDR1 is MNHNS, CDR2 SASEGT. Per the study methods: Nucleated cell number was recorded as an estimate derived from reference gene primer amplification. Sequencing was performed with immunoSEQ multiplex PCR; in TCRdb, only in-frame clones are kept and a portion is missing. That table is the source of V, J and clone size, and D and trimming were worked out from the DNA. Found here are 120,000 or so clones, over 75% of them singletons; the top ten hold 6.6%. This receptor was identified in a man at least 80 years old with active or convalescent COVID-19. Sequencing was carried out using peripheral blood. The V and J genes are TRBV6-1 and TRBJ1-2; 11 bases align to TRBD1. CDR3 sequence: CASSEQGQGDYGYTF. The CDR3 nucleotides read TGTGCCAGCAGTGAGCAGGGACAGGGGGACTATGGCTACACCTTC.